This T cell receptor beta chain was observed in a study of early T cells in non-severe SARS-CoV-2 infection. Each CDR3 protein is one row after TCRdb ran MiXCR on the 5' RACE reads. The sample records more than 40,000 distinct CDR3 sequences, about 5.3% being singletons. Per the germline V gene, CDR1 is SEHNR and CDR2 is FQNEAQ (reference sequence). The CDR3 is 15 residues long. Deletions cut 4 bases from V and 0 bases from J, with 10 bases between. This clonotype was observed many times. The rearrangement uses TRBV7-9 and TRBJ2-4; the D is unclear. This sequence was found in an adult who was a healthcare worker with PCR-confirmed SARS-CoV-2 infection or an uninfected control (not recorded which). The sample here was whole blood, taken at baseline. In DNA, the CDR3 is TGTGCCAGCAGCTCATTGGATACAGCCAAAAACATTCAGTACTTC. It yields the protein CASSSLDTAKNIQYF.